These T cell receptor beta chains were read from a single sample in a study of T cells in Graves' hyperthyroidism and ophthalmopathy. TCRdb called the multiplex PCR reads again in MiXCR, with one record for every CDR3 protein. This sample has over 650,000 distinct CDR3 sequences, with 45% found just once. Sequencing was carried out using peripheral blood or thyroid tissue (not recorded which). These receptors were collected from an adult man with Graves' disease, either hyperthyroidism or ophthalmopathy (not recorded which). Each CDR3 is given with its conserved first and last residue. Each record gives: V gene, J gene, D gene, clone size, CDR3 DNA, CDR3 protein. D genes are given only for firm matches. Not all rows give a size; the values are once, few, many and, for expanded clones, a class.

V gene: TRBV7-6; J gene: TRBJ2-5; D gene: .; clone size: .; CDR3 DNA: TGTGCCAGCAGCTTAGACAAGGGAATCGAGACCCAGTACTTC; CDR3 protein: CASSLDKGIETQYF
V gene: TRBV6-5; J gene: TRBJ1-1; D gene: .; clone size: few; CDR3 DNA: TGTGCCAGCAGTTACCTAGAAACTGAAGCTTTCTTT; CDR3 protein: CASSYLETEAFF
V gene: TRBV20-1; J gene: TRBJ1-4; D gene: TRBD1; clone size: .; CDR3 DNA: TGCAGTGCTGAAGACAGGGGGGGAGAAAAACTGTTTTTT; CDR3 protein: CSAEDRGGEKLFF
V gene: TRBV4-1; J gene: TRBJ2-7; D gene: TRBD2; clone size: many; CDR3 DNA: TGTGCCAGCAGCCGACTAGCGGGGGCGTCCTACGAGCAGTACTTC; CDR3 protein: CASSRLAGASYEQYF
V gene: TRBV7-9; J gene: TRBJ1-1; D gene: TRBD1; clone size: .; CDR3 DNA: TGTGCCAGCAGCTTATCACAGGGGGTGACTGAAGCTTTCTTT; CDR3 protein: CASSLSQGVTEAFF
V gene: TRBV19; J gene: TRBJ1-6; D gene: .; clone size: .; CDR3 DNA: TGTGCCAGTACCCCGACCGCGCACGCATCTTCACCCCTCCACTTT; CDR3 protein: CASTPTAHASSPLHF
V gene: TRBV2; J gene: TRBJ1-4; D gene: .; clone size: many; CDR3 DNA: TGTGCCAGCAGTGAAGGGATCGTCAGGAAACTGTTTTTT; CDR3 protein: CASSEGIVRKLFF
V gene: TRBV9; J gene: TRBJ1-3; D gene: TRBD1; clone size: many; CDR3 DNA: TGTGCCAGCAGCGGGACAGGGCGAGGAAACACCATATATTTT; CDR3 protein: CASSGTGRGNTIYF
V gene: TRBV9; J gene: TRBJ2-5; D gene: TRBD1; clone size: many; CDR3 DNA: TGTGCCAGCAGCGTAGGGGCCAGGGACAGGGGGCATCGGGAGACCCAGTACTTC; CDR3 protein: CASSVGARDRGHRETQYF
V gene: TRBV20-1; J gene: TRBJ2-5; D gene: TRBD2; clone size: .; CDR3 DNA: TGCAGTGCTAGAGATCAGTCGAGACTAGCGGGGGAAGAGACCCAGTACTTC; CDR3 protein: CSARDQSRLAGEETQYF
V gene: TRBV9; J gene: TRBJ1-2; D gene: .; clone size: .; CDR3 DNA: TGTGCCAGCAGCGCCGACGGGGCGCTGGGCTATGGCTACACCTTC; CDR3 protein: CASSADGALGYGYTF
V gene: TRBV19; J gene: TRBJ1-1; D gene: .; clone size: .; CDR3 DNA: TGTGCCAGTAGTATAGACCCAGTATACATGAACACTGAAGCTTTCTTT; CDR3 protein: CASSIDPVYMNTEAFF
V gene: TRBV7-9; J gene: TRBJ2-2; D gene: .; clone size: .; CDR3 DNA: TGTGCCAGCAGCGACACCGCGAACACCGGGGAGCTGTTTTTT; CDR3 protein: CASSDTANTGELFF
V gene: TRBV6-1; J gene: TRBJ1-6; D gene: TRBD1; clone size: many; CDR3 DNA: TGTGCCAGCAGTGTTGACAGGGGGAGCAATTCACCCCTCCACTTT; CDR3 protein: CASSVDRGSNSPLHF
V gene: TRBV20-1; J gene: TRBJ1-1; D gene: .; clone size: few; CDR3 DNA: TGCAGTGCTAGTTTATTACAGGGCCCGAACACTGAAGCTTTCTTT; CDR3 protein: CSASLLQGPNTEAFF
V gene: TRBV7-9; J gene: TRBJ2-5; D gene: .; clone size: .; CDR3 DNA: TGTGCCAGCAGCTTTGTCGGGACCCAAGAGACCCAGTACTTC; CDR3 protein: CASSFVGTQETQYF
V gene: TRBV7-8; J gene: TRBJ2-7; D gene: .; clone size: many; CDR3 DNA: TGTGCCAGCAGCTTAGCGCAGGGGGGTGGGTACGAGCAGTACTTC; CDR3 protein: CASSLAQGGGYEQYF
V gene: TRBV29-1; J gene: TRBJ2-7; D gene: .; clone size: .; CDR3 DNA: TGCAGCGTTGGAGTGACAGGGAGGTATGGGCAGTACTTC; CDR3 protein: CSVGVTGRYGQYF
V gene: TRBV6-6; J gene: TRBJ1-4; D gene: .; clone size: .; CDR3 DNA: TGTGCCAGCAGTTACTTCTTTCGGCAGGATGGGAATGAAAAACTGTTTTTT; CDR3 protein: CASSYFFRQDGNEKLFF
V gene: TRBV7-6; J gene: TRBJ1-6; D gene: TRBD1; clone size: many; CDR3 DNA: TGTGCCAGCAGCGTGGACAGGAGCTATAATTCACCCCTCCACTTT; CDR3 protein: CASSVDRSYNSPLHF
V gene: TRBV2; J gene: TRBJ1-2; D gene: TRBD1; clone size: .; CDR3 DNA: TGTGCCAGCAGCCTTGAGACAGGGGTCTATGGCTACACCTTC; CDR3 protein: CASSLETGVYGYTF
V gene: TRBV7-2; J gene: TRBJ2-3; D gene: TRBD2; clone size: .; CDR3 DNA: TGTGCCAGCAGCTCCCAACTAGCGGATACGCAGTATTTT; CDR3 protein: CASSSQLADTQYF
V gene: TRBV29-1; J gene: TRBJ1-1; D gene: TRBD1; clone size: .; CDR3 DNA: TGTGCCTGGAGTGCCTACAGGGGAAGCGGCACTGAAGCTTTCTTT; CDR3 protein: CAWSAYRGSGTEAFF
V gene: TRBV20-1; J gene: TRBJ1-1; D gene: .; clone size: few; CDR3 DNA: TGCAGTGCCCCCCCCAGGGGAAAGCACGCTTTCTTT; CDR3 protein: CSAPPRGKHAFF
V gene: TRBV7-9; J gene: TRBJ2-7; D gene: TRBD1; clone size: .; CDR3 DNA: TGTGCCAGCTCACCCAGGGGGCTGCAAGAGCAGTACTTC; CDR3 protein: CASSPRGLQEQYF
V gene: TRBV11-2; J gene: TRBJ1-1; D gene: .; clone size: few; CDR3 DNA: TGTGCCAGCAGCTCGCCTTGGGGGACTGAAGCTTTCTTT; CDR3 protein: CASSSPWGTEAFF
V gene: TRBV7-9; J gene: TRBJ2-2; D gene: TRBD1; clone size: .; CDR3 DNA: TGTGCCAGCAGCATCCCCACAGGGGTCGACACCGGGGAGCTGTTTTTT; CDR3 protein: CASSIPTGVDTGELFF
V gene: TRBV6-6; J gene: TRBJ1-2; D gene: .; clone size: many; CDR3 DNA: TGTGCCAGCAGTGTACTCGGGGAGGGCTACACCTTC; CDR3 protein: CASSVLGEGYTF
V gene: TRBV5-1; J gene: TRBJ1-1; D gene: .; clone size: .; CDR3 DNA: TGCGCCAGCAGCTTGAGTAAAAGTCTAATACCAGCTAATGAAGCTTTCTTT; CDR3 protein: CASSLSKSLIPANEAFF
V gene: TRBV7-2; J gene: TRBJ1-3; D gene: .; clone size: many; CDR3 DNA: TGTGCCAGCAGTTACCGTGGGCCTGGAAACACCATATATTTT; CDR3 protein: CASSYRGPGNTIYF
V gene: TRBV2; J gene: TRBJ1-5; D gene: TRBD1; clone size: many; CDR3 DNA: TGTGCCAGCAGTTTCTCTCCGGACAGGGACAATCAGCCCCAGCATTTT; CDR3 protein: CASSFSPDRDNQPQHF
V gene: TRBV9; J gene: TRBJ2-7; D gene: .; clone size: few; CDR3 DNA: TGCGCCAGCAGCCAAGAGGAGGGGGGATACGAGCAGTACTTC; CDR3 protein: CASSQEEGGYEQYF
V gene: TRBV10-2; J gene: TRBJ2-2; D gene: TRBD1; clone size: many; CDR3 DNA: TGCGCCAGCAGCGTACAGGGGGCCGGGGAGCTGTTTTTT; CDR3 protein: CASSVQGAGELFF
V gene: TRBV10-3; J gene: TRBJ2-2; D gene: .; clone size: .; CDR3 DNA: TGTGCCATCAGACCGGCAGGCAATGGGTGGAACACCGGGGAGCTGTTTTTT; CDR3 protein: CAIRPAGNGWNTGELFF
V gene: TRBV7-9; J gene: TRBJ1-1; D gene: TRBD1; clone size: .; CDR3 DNA: TGTGCCAGCAGCCACACAGGGGTGAACACTGAAGCTTTCTTT; CDR3 protein: CASSHTGVNTEAFF
V gene: TRBV24-1; J gene: TRBJ2-5; D gene: TRBD1; clone size: .; CDR3 DNA: TGTGCCACCAGTGTTCGGCGGGGACAGGTCACAGAGACCCAGTACTTC; CDR3 protein: CATSVRRGQVTETQYF